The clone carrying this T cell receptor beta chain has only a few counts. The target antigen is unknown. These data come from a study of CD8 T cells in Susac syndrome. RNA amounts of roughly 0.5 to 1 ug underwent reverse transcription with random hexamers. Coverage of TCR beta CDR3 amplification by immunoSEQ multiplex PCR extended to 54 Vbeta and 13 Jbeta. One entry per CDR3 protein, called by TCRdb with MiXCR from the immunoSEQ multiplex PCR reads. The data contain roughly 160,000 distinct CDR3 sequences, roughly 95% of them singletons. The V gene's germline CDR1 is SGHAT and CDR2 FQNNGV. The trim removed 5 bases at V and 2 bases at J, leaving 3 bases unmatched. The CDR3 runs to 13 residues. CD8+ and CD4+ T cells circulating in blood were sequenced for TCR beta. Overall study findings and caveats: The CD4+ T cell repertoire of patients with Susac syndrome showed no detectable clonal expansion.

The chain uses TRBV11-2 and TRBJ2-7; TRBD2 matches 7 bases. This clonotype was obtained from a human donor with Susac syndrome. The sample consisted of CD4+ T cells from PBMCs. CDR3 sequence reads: CASSPGLAYEQYF. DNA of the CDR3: TGTGCCAGCAGCCCCGGACTAGCCTACGAGCAGTACTTC.